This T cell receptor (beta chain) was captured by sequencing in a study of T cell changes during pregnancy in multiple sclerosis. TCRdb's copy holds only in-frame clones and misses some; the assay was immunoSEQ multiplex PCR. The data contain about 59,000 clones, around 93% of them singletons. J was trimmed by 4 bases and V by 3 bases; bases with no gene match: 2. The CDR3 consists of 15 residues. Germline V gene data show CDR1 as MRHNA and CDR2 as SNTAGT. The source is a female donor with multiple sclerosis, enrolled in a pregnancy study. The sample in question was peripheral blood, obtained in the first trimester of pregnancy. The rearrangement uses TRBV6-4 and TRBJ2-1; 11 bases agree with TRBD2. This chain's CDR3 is CASSEVAGGYNEQFF. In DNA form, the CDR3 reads TGTGCCAGCAGTGAAGTAGCGGGAGGGTACAATGAGCAGTTCTTC.